This T cell receptor beta chain originates from a study of blood T cell repertoires in COVID-19. Study overall: In each case, the material was cDNA or gDNA derived from T cells, B-cell-depleted T cells, or PBMCs.

Looked up from germline, CDR1 is ENHRY and CDR2 is SYGVKD. CDR3 length: 14 amino acids. V was clipped by 0 bases and J by 7 bases, with 13 bases between them. Original processing methods: Using reference gene primer amplification, nucleated cell counts were estimated. Sequencing used immunoSEQ multiplex PCR; TCRdb keeps in-frame clones, though not all of them. V and J calls and clone size are given by that table; D and trimming were obtained from the DNA. The table shows about 330,000 clones, with more than 75% occurring only once. Material: peripheral blood. This clonotype was obtained from a woman aged 45-59 years with acute or convalescent COVID-19. The chain employs TRBV10-3 and TRBJ2-7; D is perhaps TRBD1 (6 bases). The CDR3 loop reads CAISESQGLGEQYF. CDR3 coding DNA: TGTGCCATCAGTGAGTCGCAGGGGCTGGGAGAGCAGTACTTC.